The source of this T cell receptor (beta chain) is a study of blood T cell repertoires in COVID-19. About the study: Samples came from the United States, Italy and Spain, spanning acute and convalescent COVID-19. T cells, B-cell-depleted T cells, or PBMCs provided the cDNA or gDNA that served as material.

This CDR3 is built from 14 residues. Per the germline V gene, CDR1 is WNHNN and CDR2 is SYGVQD (reference sequence). Germline trimming cut 0 bases from V and 7 bases from J; bases unmatched to any gene: 0. In the authors' workflow: Reference gene primer amplification gave nucleated cell count estimates. Sequenced by immunoSEQ multiplex PCR; TCRdb stores in-frame clones only, minus some. That table is the source of V, J and clone size, and D and trimming were worked out from the DNA. The table lists 70,000 to 90,000 clones, less than 85% of them singletons. The sample consisted of peripheral blood. This TCR was recovered from a human donor in a cohort sampled during active COVID-19. J is TRBJ1-4 and V is TRBV10-1; 9 nucleotides align to TRBD1. The CDR3 reads CASSESTGGEKLFF. The CDR3 DNA follows: TGCGCCAGCAGTGAGTCGACAGGGGGTGAAAAACTGTTTTTT.